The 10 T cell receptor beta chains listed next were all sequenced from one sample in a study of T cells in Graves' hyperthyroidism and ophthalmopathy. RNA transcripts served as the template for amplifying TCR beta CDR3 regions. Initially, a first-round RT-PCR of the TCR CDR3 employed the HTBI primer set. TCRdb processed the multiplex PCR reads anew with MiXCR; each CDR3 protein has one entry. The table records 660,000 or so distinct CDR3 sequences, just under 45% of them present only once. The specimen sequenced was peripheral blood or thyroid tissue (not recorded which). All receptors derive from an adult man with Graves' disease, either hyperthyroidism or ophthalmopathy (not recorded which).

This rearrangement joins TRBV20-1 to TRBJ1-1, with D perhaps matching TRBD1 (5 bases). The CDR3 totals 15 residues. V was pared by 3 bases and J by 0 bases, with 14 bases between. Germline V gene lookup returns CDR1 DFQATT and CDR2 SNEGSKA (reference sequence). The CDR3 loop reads CSARNSGLLNTEAFF. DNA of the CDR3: TGCAGTGCTAGGAACTCGGGACTCCTGAACACTGAAGCTTTCTTT.

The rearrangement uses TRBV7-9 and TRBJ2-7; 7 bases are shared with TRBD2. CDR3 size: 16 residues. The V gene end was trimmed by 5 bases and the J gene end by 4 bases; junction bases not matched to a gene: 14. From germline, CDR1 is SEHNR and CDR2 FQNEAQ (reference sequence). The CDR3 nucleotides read TGTGCCAGCAGCCCTTCCGCAGGACTAGACTCGTACGAGCAGTACTTC. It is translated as CASSPSAGLDSYEQYF.

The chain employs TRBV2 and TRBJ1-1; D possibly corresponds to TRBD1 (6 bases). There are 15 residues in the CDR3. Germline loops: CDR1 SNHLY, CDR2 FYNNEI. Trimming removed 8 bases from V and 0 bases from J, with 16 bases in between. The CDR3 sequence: CASLARGAMNTEAFF. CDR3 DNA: TGTGCCAGCTTGGCTCGGGGGGCAATGAACACTGAAGCTTTCTTT.

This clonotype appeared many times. The chain's CDR3 is CASSLSFNSPLHF. The CDR3 DNA follows: TGTGCCAGCAGCTTGTCTTTTAATTCACCCCTCCACTTT. The chain has TRBV7-3 and TRBJ1-6; D unclear. Trimming took off 3 bases at V and 6 bases at J, with 6 bases between the two ends. This CDR3 is built from 13 residues. Per the germline V gene, CDR1 is SGHTA and CDR2 is FQGTGA.

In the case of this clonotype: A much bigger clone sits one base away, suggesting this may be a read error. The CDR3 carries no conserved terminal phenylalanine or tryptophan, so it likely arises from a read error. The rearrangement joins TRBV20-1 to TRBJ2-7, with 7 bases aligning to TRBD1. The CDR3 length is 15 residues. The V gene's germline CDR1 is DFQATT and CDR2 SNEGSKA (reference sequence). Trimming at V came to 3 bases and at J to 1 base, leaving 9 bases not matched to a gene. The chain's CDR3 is CSARELLTGSYEQYL. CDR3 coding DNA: TGCAGTGCTAGGGAACTCTTGACAGGGTCCTACGAGCAGTACTTA.

This CDR3 reads CSAQLAAAYEQYF. CDR3 nucleotides: TGCAGTGCCCAACTAGCGGCAGCCTACGAGCAGTACTTC. The chain employs TRBV20-1 and TRBJ2-7, with TRBD2 matching over 8 bases. This CDR3 contains 13 residues. Germline CDR1 and CDR2: DFQATT and SNEGSKA (reference sequence). Germline trimming cut 6 bases from V and 2 bases from J; bases unmatched to any gene: 6.

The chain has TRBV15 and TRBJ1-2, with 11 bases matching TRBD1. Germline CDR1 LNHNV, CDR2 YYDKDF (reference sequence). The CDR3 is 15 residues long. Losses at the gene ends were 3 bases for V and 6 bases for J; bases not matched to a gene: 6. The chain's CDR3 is CATSSEGTGGHGYTF. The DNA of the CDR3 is TGTGCCACCAGCAGTGAAGGGACAGGGGGGCATGGCTACACCTTC.

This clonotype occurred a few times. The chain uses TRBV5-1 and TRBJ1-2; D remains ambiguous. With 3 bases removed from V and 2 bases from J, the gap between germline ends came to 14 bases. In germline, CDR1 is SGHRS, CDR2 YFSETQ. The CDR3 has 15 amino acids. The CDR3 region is CASSSLAAGNYGYTF. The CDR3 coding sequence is TGCGCCAGCAGCTCGTTAGCAGCGGGGAACTATGGCTACACCTTC.

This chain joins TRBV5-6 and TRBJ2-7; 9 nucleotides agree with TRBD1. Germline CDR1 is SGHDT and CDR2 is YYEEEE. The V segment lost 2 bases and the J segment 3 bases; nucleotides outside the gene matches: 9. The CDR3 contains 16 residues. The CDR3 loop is CASSLVGQGIVYEQYF. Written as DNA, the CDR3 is TGTGCCAGCAGCTTAGTGGGACAGGGAATCGTCTACGAGCAGTACTTC.

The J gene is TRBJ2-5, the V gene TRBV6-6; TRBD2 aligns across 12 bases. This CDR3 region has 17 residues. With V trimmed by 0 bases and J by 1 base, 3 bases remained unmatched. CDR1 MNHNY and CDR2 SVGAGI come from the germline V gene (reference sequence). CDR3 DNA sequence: TGTGCCAGCAGTTACTCGACTAGCGGGAGACGCCAAGAGACCCAGTACTTC. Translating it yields CASSYSTSGRRQETQYF.